The next 29 T cell receptor beta chains were all read from a single sample in a study of T cell responses to AZD1222 COVID-19 vaccine. TCRdb's copy holds only in-frame clones and misses some; the assay was immunoSEQ multiplex PCR. The data hold some 130,000 clones, with 80% to 95% observed a single time. This specimen consisted of peripheral blood, obtained 28 days after the second AZD1222 dose. The source is an adult who received the AZD1222 COVID-19 vaccine.

This sequence joins TRBV18 and TRBJ1-2; 8 bases map to TRBD1. Looked up from germline, CDR1 is KGHSH and CDR2 is LQKENI. The CDR3 has 16 amino acids. J was trimmed by 4 bases and V by 3 bases; bases with no gene match: 10. CDR3 loop: CASSPWTGTVGYGYTF. As DNA, the CDR3 is TGTGCCAGCTCACCGTGGACAGGGACAGTGGGCTATGGCTACACCTTC.

The chain is built from TRBV11-2 and TRBJ2-7; D not certain. This CDR3 contains 15 residues. The V end was cut by 5 bases, the J end by 6 bases, with 20 bases between. CDR1 is SGHAT, CDR2 FQNNGV, per germline. CDR3 loop: CASSQTLGVWAEQYF. CDR3 DNA sequence: TGTGCCAGCAGCCAAACCCTTGGGGTCTGGGCCGAGCAGTACTTC. The variable domain in full, completed from reference TRBV11-2 and TRBJ2-7, reads EAGVAQSPRYKIIEKRQSVAFWCNPISGHATLYWYQQILGQGPKLLIQFQNNGVVDDSQLPKDRFSAERLKGVDSTLKIQPAKLEDSAVYLCASSQTLGVWAEQYFGPGTRLTVT.

This chain uses TRBV5-4 with TRBJ2-7; a weak D match, TRBD2 (5 bases). The CDR3 totals 13 residues. V lost 3 bases and J 7 bases, leaving 14 bases between the germline ends. The germline V gene encodes CDR1 SGHNT and CDR2 YYREEE (reference sequence). The CDR3 sequence: CASSWGSSGEQYF. The CDR3, as DNA: TGTGCCAGCAGCTGGGGTAGCTCGGGGGAGCAGTACTTC.

This chain connects TRBV7-9 to TRBJ1-2; D remains unclear. This CDR3 is 13 amino acids long. The V gene's germline CDR1 is SEHNR and CDR2 FQNEAQ (reference sequence). Trimming shortened V by 5 bases and J by 4 bases, and 11 bases separated the two germline ends. The CDR3 coding sequence is TGTGCCAGCAGCCCGAGTCTGGTCTATGGCTACACCTTC. This gives the protein CASSPSLVYGYTF.

The chain employs TRBV19 and TRBJ1-5; 10 bases agree with TRBD1. V gave up 3 bases and J gave up 6 bases; unmatched junction bases: 2. Looked up from germline, CDR1 is LNHDA and CDR2 is SQIVND (reference sequence). CDR3 length equals 14 residues. The CDR3 coding sequence is TGTGCCAGTAGTATGACAGGGGGCAGTCAGCCCCAGCATTTT. It codes for CASSMTGGSQPQHF.

The chain has TRBV6-1 and TRBJ2-3; 10 bases line up with TRBD2. Germline V CDR1 and CDR2: MNHNS, SASEGT. CDR3 length: 18 amino acids. V shed 4 bases and J 0 bases; nucleotides not matched to a gene: 10. The CDR3 protein is CASSVKRPSGSSTDTQYF. CDR3 nucleotides: TGTGCCAGCAGTGTGAAGCGGCCTAGCGGGAGCAGCACAGATACGCAGTATTTT.

The chain employs TRBV5-6 and TRBJ2-3; a possible D gene is TRBD1 (6 bases). V gave up 1 base and J gave up 4 bases, with 13 bases separating them. Germline CDR1 reads SGHDT; CDR2 reads YYEEEE. CDR3 length: 15 amino acids. CDR3 coding DNA: TGTGCCAGCAGCTTGCAGGGGAGTCAAGCAGATACGCAGTATTTT. Translating it yields CASSLQGSQADTQYF.

This chain uses TRBV29-1 with TRBJ1-2; TRBD1 is a possible D gene (5 bases). The V and J ends lost 4 bases and 0 bases respectively, with 12 bases between them. This CDR3 is 14 amino acids long. Germline values: CDR1 SQVTM, CDR2 ANQGSEA. The CDR3 DNA is TGCAGCGTTGCCATCGGGACGGCTAACTATGGCTACACCTTC. This translates into CSVAIGTANYGYTF.

This clone came up once. The genes are TRBV24-1 and TRBJ1-5; TRBD1 aligns across 9 bases. V lost 3 bases to trimming and J lost 5 bases; unmatched junction nucleotides: 4. The V gene's germline CDR1 is KGHDR and CDR2 SFDVKD. The CDR3 spans 15 residues. The CDR3 sequence is CATSDQDRGDQPQHF. The CDR3 bases are TGTGCCACCAGTGATCAGGACAGGGGAGATCAGCCCCAGCATTTT.

V and J are TRBV6-5 and TRBJ2-5; TRBD2 agrees at 8 bases. This CDR3 is built from 13 residues. Germline V gene sequence: CDR1 MNHEY, CDR2 SVGAGI. With 0 bases clipped from V and 8 bases from J, the junction kept 2 bases outside the gene matches. CDR3 nucleotide sequence: TGTGCCAGCAGTTACTCGGGACTAGAAACCCAGTACTTC. Its translation: CASSYSGLETQYF.

The chain is built from TRBV5-4 and TRBJ2-7, with TRBD1 matching 10 bases. CDR1 and CDR2 from the germline V gene are SGHNT and YYREEE (reference sequence). The V and J ends lost 0 bases and 5 bases, in that order; junction bases with no gene match: 5. CDR3 size: 15 residues. The CDR3 nucleotides read TGTGCCAGCAGCTTGGGGGGACAGGGGAGCCACGAGCAGTACTTC. Translation: CASSLGGQGSHEQYF.

The chain has TRBV30 and TRBJ1-1; D not resolved. Trimming cost V 2 bases and J 2 bases, with 6 bases left between them. This CDR3 region has 12 residues. CDR1 is GTSNPN and CDR2 is SVGIG in the germline V gene (reference sequence). Here the CDR3 DNA reads TGTGCCTGGAGTACATCAAACACTGAAGCTTTCTTT. This encodes CAWSTSNTEAFF.

This chain uses TRBV24-1 with TRBJ1-2; D unclear. This CDR3 is 14 amino acids long. Germline V gene sequence: CDR1 KGHDR, CDR2 SFDVKD. V was pared by 3 bases and J by 2 bases, with 9 bases between. The CDR3 region is CATSDLRFNYGYTF. CDR3 nucleotides: TGTGCCACCAGTGATCTGAGGTTCAACTATGGCTACACCTTC.

This clone was counted a single time. The chain carries TRBV15 and TRBJ1-5; D is undetermined. CDR1 LNHNV and CDR2 YYDKDF come from the germline V gene (reference sequence). This CDR3 has 14 amino acids. V lost 8 bases and J 0 bases, leaving 11 bases between the germline ends. The CDR3 sequence: CATSPYSSNQPQHF. CDR3 bases: TGTGCCACCTCCCCCTACAGTAGCAATCAGCCCCAGCATTTT.

V gene TRBV28 combines with J gene TRBJ1-2; D not resolved. Trimming removed 5 bases at V and 4 bases at J, with 14 bases between. The V gene's germline CDR1 is MDHEN and CDR2 SYDVKM. This CDR3 is built from 14 residues. In nucleotides, the CDR3 is TGTGCCAGCAGTCTGGGCCTCCGCAGCTATGGCTACACCTTC. As protein: CASSLGLRSYGYTF.

The genes are TRBV7-2 and TRBJ1-5; 8 nucleotides agree with TRBD1. Germline V gives CDR1 SGHTA, CDR2 FQGNSA. The CDR3 is 15 amino acids. The junction had 8 bases not matched to a gene; V was cut back by 4 bases and J by 6 bases. The CDR3 spells CASSSWTGIGQPQHF. In nucleotides, the CDR3 is TGTGCCAGCAGCTCCTGGACAGGGATAGGTCAGCCCCAGCATTTT.

This sequence joins TRBV14 and TRBJ1-3, with D perhaps matching TRBD1 (6 bases). Germline V gene sequence: CDR1 SGHDN, CDR2 FVKESK. The CDR3 consists of 13 residues. V was cut by 2 bases and J by 8 bases, with 10 bases left in between. The CDR3 coding sequence is TGTGCCAGCAGCCAACTAGGGGGTTACACCATATATTTT. Encoded protein: CASSQLGGYTIYF.

The chain combines TRBV7-9 with TRBJ2-1; no clear D. The CDR3 contains 14 residues. The ends were cut back, 2 bases at V and 8 bases at J, with 13 bases in the middle. Germline values: CDR1 SEHNR, CDR2 FQNEAQ (reference sequence). The CDR3: CASSLREEGDEQFF. The CDR3 DNA follows: TGTGCCAGCAGCTTACGAGAAGAAGGCGATGAGCAGTTCTTC.

V is TRBV10-3 and J is TRBJ1-3; D unclear. V lost 7 bases and J lost 4, with 5 bases in between. The CDR3 spans 11 residues. Per the germline V gene, CDR1 is ENHRY and CDR2 is SYGVKD. CDR3 loop: CAITAGNTIYF. CDR3 nucleotide sequence: TGTGCCATCACTGCGGGAAACACCATATATTTT.

J is TRBJ2-3 and V is TRBV5-1; 7 positions match TRBD2. The CDR3 is 15 amino acids. Germline CDR1 reads SGHRS; CDR2 reads YFSETQ. With V trimmed by 4 bases and J by 0 bases, 5 bases remained unmatched. The CDR3 loop reads CASSRAGPSTDTQYF. In DNA form, the CDR3 reads TGCGCCAGCAGCAGAGCGGGGCCTAGCACAGATACGCAGTATTTT.

This clone was counted a single time. The genes are TRBV3-1 (or the pseudogene TRBV3-2) and TRBJ2-5; 7 bases agree with TRBD1. J was trimmed by 4 bases and V by 4 bases; bases with no gene match: 6. The CDR3 has 14 residues. CDR1 and CDR2 from the germline V gene are LGHDT and YNNKEL (reference sequence). CDR3 nucleotide sequence: TGTGCCAGCAGCCCTCCCTACAGGGGAGAGACCCAGTACTTC. It specifies CASSPPYRGETQYF.

This chain uses TRBV7-9 with TRBJ1-1; D not certain. V was trimmed by 3 bases and J by 1 base, leaving 12 bases between them. Per the germline V gene, CDR1 is SEHNR and CDR2 is FQNEAQ (reference sequence). The CDR3 contains 15 residues. This chain's CDR3 is CASSFRTNKNTEAFF. For the CDR3, the DNA is TGTGCCAGCAGCTTTCGGACTAACAAGAACACTGAAGCTTTCTTT.

There are a few counts of this clone. This chain connects TRBV28 to TRBJ2-7; 7 bases align to TRBD1. CDR1 is MDHEN, CDR2 SYDVKM, per germline. Unmatched junction bases numbered 5, after V lost 6 bases and J lost 3 bases. This CDR3 has 13 amino acids. The CDR3 DNA reads TGTGCCAGCAGCCAGACAGGGAACTACGAGCAGTACTTC. Translation gives CASSQTGNYEQYF.

This chain connects TRBV4-1 to TRBJ2-1; 10 positions agree with TRBD1. With 5 bases clipped from V and 4 bases from J, the junction kept 5 bases outside the gene matches. The CDR3 totals 15 residues. Germline CDR1 reads MGHRA; CDR2 reads YSYEKL. The CDR3 DNA sequence: TGCGCCAGCAGCTTACCGGGACAGGGGTACAATGAGCAGTTCTTC. Amino acids: CASSLPGQGYNEQFF.

The chain uses TRBV4-1 and TRBJ1-3; a weak D match, TRBD1 (5 bases). Between the trimmed V and J ends, which lost 5 bases and 6 bases, there was a span of 14 bases. The CDR3 covers 14 residues. Germline-derived CDR1 and CDR2 are MGHRA and YSYEKL. The DNA for the CDR3 is TGCGCCAGCAGCGGAGGGGTCGGGGTAAACACCATATATTTT. Its translation: CASSGGVGVNTIYF.

The chain has TRBV5-5 and TRBJ2-1; D ambiguous. V was clipped by 0 bases and J by 8 bases, with 6 bases between them. CDR1 is SGHKS, CDR2 YYEKEE, per germline (reference sequence). The CDR3 extends over 12 amino acids. CDR3 sequence: CASSLGGYEQFF. CDR3 sequence (DNA): TGTGCCAGCAGCTTGGGTGGGTATGAGCAGTTCTTC.

The rearrangement joins TRBV30 to TRBJ1-5; 10 bases agree with TRBD1. V lost 5 bases, J lost 6 bases, and 7 bases stayed unmatched. Germline-derived CDR1 and CDR2 are GTSNPN and SVGIG (reference sequence). This CDR3 spans 14 amino acids. This chain's CDR3 is CAWSRDRGFQPQHF. CDR3 nucleotides: TGTGCCTGGTCGCGGGACAGGGGTTTTCAGCCCCAGCATTTT.

This sequence joins TRBV6-5 and TRBJ1-5, with D perhaps TRBD1 (6 bases). Trimming stripped 6 bases from V and 0 bases from J, with 12 bases between. This CDR3 comprises 15 residues. The germline V gene encodes CDR1 MNHEY and CDR2 SVGAGI. In DNA form, the CDR3 reads TGTGCCAGCAGCGGGACACACTATAGCAATCAGCCCCAGCATTTT. Its translation is CASSGTHYSNQPQHF.

Only one count was recorded for this clone. The rearrangement links TRBV7-8 to TRBJ2-7; 8 bases align to TRBD1. V was clipped by 5 bases and J by 1 base; unmatched bases: 7. The CDR3 loop spans 15 amino acids. Germline CDR1 and CDR2: SGHVS and FQNEAQ. In DNA, the CDR3 is TGTGCCAGCAGCACAGCCCGGACAGGGTCCTACGAGCAGTACTTC. Residues: CASSTARTGSYEQYF.